A single sample gave rise to the 15 T cell receptor beta chains below, sequenced in a study of blood T cell repertoires in COVID-19. Measured with immunoSEQ multiplex PCR; TCRdb has only the in-frame clones, and not every one. The table has 200,000 or so clones, 88% seen once. Sequencing was carried out using peripheral blood. These receptors originate from a man in his sixties or seventies with active or convalescent COVID-19.

The chain carries TRBV19 and TRBJ1-1; possible D gene TRBD1, 6 bases. V gave up 5 bases and J gave up 2 bases, with 12 bases separating them. The germline gives CDR1 LNHDA, CDR2 SQIVND (reference sequence). CDR3 length: 14 amino acids. The CDR3 DNA reads as TGTGCCAGTAGTCAAACGACAGGAAACACTGAAGCTTTCTTT. It specifies CASSQTTGNTEAFF.

This clone was recorded once. This chain joins TRBV10-3 and TRBJ1-5; D perhaps matches TRBD1 (6 bases). V lost 8 bases and J lost 2, with 16 bases in between. The germline gives CDR1 ENHRY, CDR2 SYGVKD. The CDR3 is 15 residues long. The CDR3 sequence is CAIGQTGSGNQPQHF. CDR3 nucleotide sequence: TGTGCCATCGGACAGACAGGCTCGGGCAATCAGCCCCAGCATTTT.

This chain joins TRBV4-2 and TRBJ2-5; 8 bases align to TRBD2. The length of the CDR3 is 16 residues. Germline V CDR1 and CDR2: LGHNA, YNFKEQ. Trimming cost V 4 bases and J 4 bases; bases outside gene matches: 11. This chain's CDR3 is CASSLSGGVVGETQYF. CDR3 sequence (DNA): TGTGCCAGCAGCCTCTCGGGAGGGGTCGTCGGAGAGACCCAGTACTTC.

J is TRBJ2-5 and V is TRBV11-2; perhaps TRBD1 as D (6 bases). This CDR3 spans 14 amino acids. Germline V gene data show CDR1 as SGHAT and CDR2 as FQNNGV. With 5 bases removed from V and 1 base from J, the gap between germline ends came to 11 bases. In nucleotides, the CDR3 is TGTGCCAGCAGCCCCAGGACAGTCCAAGAGACCCAGTACTTC. It yields the protein CASSPRTVQETQYF.

The gene calls are TRBV11-3 and TRBJ2-1; D uncertain. This CDR3 is built from 13 residues. Per germline, CDR1 SGHNT and CDR2 YENEEA. V dropped 4 bases and J dropped 4 bases, with 8 bases sitting between them. The CDR3 reads CASSSDNYNEQFF. In nucleotides, the CDR3 is TGTGCCAGCAGCTCCGACAATTACAATGAGCAGTTCTTC.

This clone was counted a few times. The chain has TRBV5-1 and TRBJ2-5; a weak D match, TRBD1 (5 bases). CDR1 is SGHRS, CDR2 YFSETQ, per germline. V shed 0 bases and J shed 4 bases, with 13 bases lying between them. The CDR3 has 15 residues. The CDR3 region has the DNA TGCGCCAGCAGCTTGGGAGAAGGAAGGGGAGAGACCCAGTACTTC. This sequence encodes CASSLGEGRGETQYF.

This rearrangement joins TRBV7-7 to TRBJ2-3, with 13 bases fitting TRBD2. Trimming took 5 bases from V and 5 from J; bases not matched to a gene: 7. This CDR3 region has 16 residues. Germline V gene lookup returns CDR1 SSHAT and CDR2 FNYEAQ (reference sequence). This CDR3 is CASSPGLAGVGDTQYF. In DNA, the CDR3 is TGTGCCAGCAGCCCCGGACTAGCGGGAGTGGGAGATACGCAGTATTTT.

This chain joins TRBV28 and TRBJ1-1, with D possibly TRBD1 on 5 matching bases. The germline V gene has CDR1 MDHEN and CDR2 SYDVKM. Deletions cut 5 bases from V and 6 bases from J, with 25 bases between. The CDR3 loop spans 17 amino acids. The CDR3 spells CASSPNSGTRGEAEAFF. The CDR3 DNA follows: TGTGCCAGCAGTCCTAATAGCGGGACTCGAGGTGAGGCTGAAGCTTTCTTT.

V usage is TRBV7-2 and J usage is TRBJ1-1; D not certain. V lost 1 base, J lost 10 bases, and 19 bases lay in between. The CDR3 is made up of 15 amino acids. CDR1 and CDR2 (germline): SGHTA, FQGNSA. This chain's CDR3 is CASSLVGMGNSGAFF. The CDR3 nucleotides are TGTGCCAGCAGCTTAGTGGGTATGGGCAACTCTGGAGCTTTCTTT.

In this sample, this clone turned up once. The chain carries TRBV28 and TRBJ1-6, with 8 nucleotides matching TRBD1. Germline CDR1 is MDHEN and CDR2 is SYDVKM. The CDR3 runs 17 residues. The V segment lost 9 bases and the J segment 8 bases; nucleotides outside the gene matches: 18. CDR3 coding DNA: TGTGCCAGTACCGATACAGGGGGATCTGCCACCGATTCACCCCTCCACTTT. It yields the protein CASTDTGGSATDSPLHF.

This chain uses TRBV5-1 with TRBJ2-4; D not certain. The CDR3 spans 15 residues. CDR1 and CDR2 from the germline V gene are SGHRS and YFSETQ. Trimming removed 3 bases at V and 5 bases at J, with 15 bases between. CDR3 sequence (DNA): TGCGCCAGCAGCTCTGGTCCGGTTCATGAAAACATTCAGTACTTC. Protein product: CASSSGPVHENIQYF.

The CDR3 bases are TGTGCCAGCAGCTTGGAGGCGGGGGCTATCCAAGAGACCCAGTACTTC. Translated, it gives CASSLEAGAIQETQYF. The genes are TRBV5-4 and TRBJ2-5; possibly TRBD2 for D (7 bases). This CDR3 spans 16 amino acids. Germline loops: CDR1 SGHNT, CDR2 YYREEE (reference sequence). V shed 0 bases and J shed 1 base, with 13 bases lying between them. Supplemented by reference TRBV5-4 and TRBJ2-5, the full variable domain reads ETGVTQSPTHLIKTRGQQVTLRCSSQSGHNTVSWYQQALGQGPQFIFQYYREEENGRGNFPPRFSGLQFPNYSSELNVNALELDDSALYLCASSLEAGAIQETQYFGPGTRLLVL.

The chain combines TRBV10-3 with TRBJ2-1; perhaps TRBD2 as D (5 bases). The germline V gene has CDR1 ENHRY and CDR2 SYGVKD. The CDR3 contains 14 residues. Trimming pared 5 bases from V and 5 bases from J, leaving 13 bases between. The CDR3, as DNA: TGTGCCATCAGTCCCCCCGGGATAGACAATGAGCAGTTCTTC. Its protein is CAISPPGIDNEQFF.

The V and J genes are TRBV20-1 and TRBJ2-7; D perhaps matches TRBD1 (6 bases). V lost 6 bases and J 3 bases, leaving 9 bases between the germline ends. The CDR3 has 11 amino acids. Germline V gives CDR1 DFQATT, CDR2 SNEGSKA (reference sequence). This CDR3 is CSAGQLYEQYF. As DNA, the CDR3 is TGCAGTGCCGGACAGCTCTACGAGCAGTACTTC.

V gene TRBV13 combines with J gene TRBJ2-7, with 8 nucleotides matching TRBD1. J gave up 6 bases and V 2 bases, and 6 bases lay outside the gene matches. Germline V gene lookup returns CDR1 PRHDT and CDR2 FYEKMQ (reference sequence). CDR3 length equals 14 residues. CDR3 in DNA: TGTGCCAGCAGCTTACCGGACAGGGCAAGCGAGCAGTACTTC. This gives the protein CASSLPDRASEQYF. Using reference TRBV13 and TRBJ2-7 for the parts outside the CDR3, the full variable domain is AAGVIQSPRHLIKEKRETATLKCYPIPRHDTVYWYQQGPGQDPQFLISFYEKMQSDKGSIPDRFSAQQFSDYHSELNMSSLELGDSALYFCASSLPDRASEQYFGPGTRLTVT.